The 2 T cell receptor beta chains below come from one sample, sequenced in a study of blood T cell repertoires in COVID-19. Using immunoSEQ multiplex PCR, the repertoire was profiled, and TCRdb retains in-frame clones only, with some absent. The sample consists of some 220,000 clones, approximately 92% of them appearing once. Input material: PBMCs or T cells enriched from blood (not recorded which). Source of these receptors: a woman between 18 and 30 years old in a cohort exposed to, infected with or recovered from COVID-19 (not recorded which).

The chain combines TRBV9 with TRBJ2-2; D remains ambiguous. With 3 bases removed from V and 0 bases from J, the gap between germline ends came to 3 bases. CDR3 length: 13 residues. In germline, CDR1 is SGDLS, CDR2 YYNGEE. The CDR3 DNA reads as TGTGCCAGCAGCGGCGCGAACACCGGGGAGCTGTTTTTT. Protein: CASSGANTGELFF.

The chain has TRBV7-9 and TRBJ1-1, with D unresolved. Germline loops: CDR1 SEHNR, CDR2 FQNEAQ (reference sequence). V was clipped by 3 bases and J by 1 base, with 6 bases between them. This CDR3 is built from 13 residues. The CDR3 is CASSFAENTEAFF. The CDR3 bases are TGTGCCAGCAGCTTCGCGGAGAACACTGAAGCTTTCTTT. Looking up the rest from reference TRBV7-9 and TRBJ1-1 gives the full variable domain: DTGVSQNPRHKITKRGQNVTFRCDPISEHNRLYWYRQTLGQGPEFLTYFQNEAQLEKSRLLSDRFSAERPKGSFSTLEIQRTEQGDSAMYLCASSFAENTEAFFGQGTRLTVV.